Each of the 8 T cell receptor beta chains below was sequenced from the same sample in a study of shared T cell receptors in the human thymus. The data were produced by immunoSEQ multiplex PCR, yet TCRdb's version contains in-frame clones alone and is incomplete. The sample lists some 700,000 clones, roughly 88% occurring once. These same records also appear under a second study, on human thymus T cells.

Sequencing used thymocytes. These receptor sequences come from a boy in the first two years of life with a congenital heart defect.

The J gene is TRBJ2-7, the V gene TRBV15, with D perhaps TRBD1 (6 bases). The CDR3 totals 14 residues. Germline V gene sequence: CDR1 LNHNV, CDR2 YYDKDF (reference sequence). The V and J ends lost 5 bases and 2 bases respectively, with 13 bases between them. The CDR3 region has the DNA TGTGCCACCAGCCCCCAGAAGGGGGCCTACGAGCAGTACTTC. Translating gives CATSPQKGAYEQYF.

This clone was picked up one time. The rearrangement joins TRBV4-3 to TRBJ2-1; 11 bases match TRBD2. J lost 8 bases, V lost 4 bases, and 16 bases had no gene match. CDR3 length equals 18 residues. Germline V gives CDR1 LGHNA, CDR2 YSLEER. CDR3 coding DNA: TGCGCCAGCAGCCCCACCTCCCTACTAGCGGGAGAGGTAGATGAGCAGTTCTTC. It is translated as CASSPTSLLAGEVDEQFF.

This chain joins TRBV21-1 and TRBJ2-7; the D call of TRBD2 is as the table states it, not checked on the DNA. TRBV21-1 is a pseudogene locus. The CDR3 is made up of 18 amino acids. CDR3 residues: CASSKPAGGETSSYEQYF. The CDR3 region has the DNA TGTGCCAGCAGCAAACCCGCGGGTGGGGAGACGAGCTCCTACGAGCAGTACTTC.

This chain uses TRBV25-1 with TRBJ2-7, with TRBD2 as a possible D gene (6 bases). CDR1 is MGHDK, CDR2 SYGVNS, per germline. Trimming left V 6 bases short and J 0 bases short, with 15 bases between. CDR3 length: 15 amino acids. The DNA of the CDR3 is TGTGCCAGCAGCCCCAGCGGGTCCCCCTCCTACGAGCAGTACTTC. Translating gives CASSPSGSPSYEQYF.

The rearrangement joins TRBV11-2 to TRBJ2-7; 11 bases map to TRBD2. Germline V lookup: CDR1 SGHAT, CDR2 FQNNGV. J lost 5 bases, V lost 2 bases, and 5 bases had no gene match. The CDR3 is made up of 15 amino acids. The CDR3 coding sequence is TGTGCCAGCAGCTTACCCCTAGCGGGAGGTAACGAGCAGTACTTC. Translated, it gives CASSLPLAGGNEQYF. Full variable domain (outside the CDR3, taken from reference TRBV11-2 and TRBJ2-7): EAGVAQSPRYKIIEKRQSVAFWCNPISGHATLYWYQQILGQGPKLLIQFQNNGVVDDSQLPKDRFSAERLKGVDSTLKIQPAKLEDSAVYLCASSLPLAGGNEQYFGPGTRLTVT.

V gene TRBV7-9 combines with J gene TRBJ2-1; perhaps TRBD1 as D (6 bases). Germline V CDR1 and CDR2: SEHNR, FQNEAQ (reference sequence). Trimming shortened V by 7 bases and J by 9 bases, and 19 bases separated the two germline ends. The CDR3 is 14 residues long. DNA of the CDR3: TGTGCCAGCATCCCTTGGCAGGGGTGGGGTGAGCAGTTCTTC. Its translation: CASIPWQGWGEQFF.

This clone has a handful of counts. V usage is TRBV5-6 and J usage is TRBJ2-7, with TRBD2 identical over 10 bases. Germline CDR1 reads SGHDT; CDR2 reads YYEEEE. The CDR3 spans 17 residues. The V and J ends lost 4 bases and 5 bases, in that order; junction bases with no gene match: 15. CDR3 sequence reads: CASSPRIAGGVTDEQYF. CDR3 coding DNA: TGTGCCAGCAGCCCGCGGATAGCGGGAGGCGTGACGGACGAGCAGTACTTC. The whole variable domain, remainder taken from reference TRBV5-6 and TRBJ2-7, is DAGVTQSPTHLIKTRGQQVTLRCSPKSGHDTVSWYQQALGQGPQFIFQYYEEEERQRGNFPDRFSGHQFPNYSSELNVNALLLGDSALYLCASSPRIAGGVTDEQYFGPGTRLTVT.

J is TRBJ1-1 and V is TRBV5-4; D not resolved. The CDR3 runs 16 residues. In germline, CDR1 is SGHNT, CDR2 YYREEE (reference sequence). V was pared by 0 bases and J by 5 bases, with 17 bases between. The CDR3 reads CASSLGPPFESTEAFF. The CDR3 bases are TGTGCCAGCAGCTTGGGTCCCCCGTTTGAGTCGACTGAAGCTTTCTTT.